The 5 T cell receptor beta chains listed next were all sequenced from one sample in a study of vaccination effects on CD4 cells after COVID-19. Pools of viral peptides were used by the ViraFEST assay to expand antigen-specific CD4+ T cells ahead of sequencing. Culture lasted roughly eleven days before CD4+ T cell isolation. Vaccinated participants had no history of SARS-CoV-2 infection and tested negative for nucleocapsid antibodies. Sequencing used immunoSEQ multiplex PCR; TCRdb keeps in-frame clones, though not all of them. The data show about 73,000 clones, with about 79% seen just once and over 9.5% held by the top ten. Antigen specificity for these receptors is unknown. The sample was CD4+ T cells from PBMCs cultured with SARS-CoV-2 spike peptides, taken before COVID-19 vaccination. These receptor sequences come from a human donor who received a COVID-19 vaccine.

The chain carries TRBV6-2 or TRBV6-3 and TRBJ1-5, with D perhaps TRBD1 (5 bases). V was cut by 1 base and J by 1 base, with 11 bases left in between. Germline loops: CDR1 MNHEY, CDR2 SVGEGT. The CDR3 spans 16 residues. The CDR3 reads CASSYWDQGSNQPQHF. In DNA form, the CDR3 reads TGTGCCAGCAGTTACTGGGATCAGGGAAGCAATCAGCCCCAGCATTTT.

This chain connects TRBV7-2 to TRBJ1-5; maybe TRBD1 (5 bases). The germline V gene encodes CDR1 SGHTA and CDR2 FQGNSA. The V gene lost 1 base and the J gene lost 6 bases, with 13 bases spanning the gap. The CDR3 is 15 amino acids. CDR3 coding DNA: TGTGCCAGCAGCTTAGATTCCCAGGGCTTTCAGCCCCAGCATTTT. Its translation: CASSLDSQGFQPQHF.

This clone was counted a few times. The chain couples TRBV28 to TRBJ2-1; D is unresolved. There are 11 residues in the CDR3. Germline V gene sequence: CDR1 MDHEN, CDR2 SYDVKM. V was shortened by 4 bases and J by 10 bases, with 8 bases between the two germline ends. The CDR3 protein is CASSSRREQFF. DNA for the CDR3: TGTGCCAGCAGTTCCCGCAGGGAGCAGTTCTTC. Using reference TRBV28 and TRBJ2-1 for the parts outside the CDR3, the full variable domain is DVKVTQSSRYLVKRTGEKVFLECVQDMDHENMFWYRQDPGLGLRLIYFSYDVKMKEKGDIPEGYSVSREKKERFSLILESASTNQTSMYLCASSSRREQFFGPGTRLTVL.

The chain employs TRBV15 and TRBJ2-7, with D uncertain. The V end lost 0 bases, the J end lost 4 bases, and 10 bases lay between the germline ends. The CDR3 has 14 residues. The germline V gene encodes CDR1 LNHNV and CDR2 YYDKDF (reference sequence). CDR3 protein: CATSRDLGLYEQYV. DNA of the CDR3: TGTGCCACCAGCAGAGATCTTGGCCTATACGAGCAGTACGTC.

The rearrangement links TRBV20-1 to TRBJ1-1, with D uncertain. This CDR3 spans 13 amino acids. Germline values: CDR1 DFQATT, CDR2 SNEGSKA (reference sequence). Trimming stripped 3 bases from V and 4 bases from J, with 12 bases between. The CDR3 nucleotides read TGCAGTGCTAGTCTGGGCAGAAGCACTGAAGCTTTCTTT. This sequence encodes CSASLGRSTEAFF.